Below, 17 T cell receptor beta chains from the same sample are listed, as sequenced in a study of T-cell reconstitution after alpha-beta-depleted transplantation in children. TCRbeta library construction was performed incorporating unique molecular identifiers. TCRdb itself ran the PCR reads through MiXCR, one entry per CDR3 protein. The sample lists approximately 510,000 distinct CDR3 sequences; around 17% were seen once. The material sequenced was PBMCs from the stem cell graft donor, taken from the stem cell graft. These receptors were taken from a human donor who donated a stem cell graft to a child with acute lymphoblastic leukemia.

This clonotype was seen only a few times. This chain connects TRBV5-1 to TRBJ2-2, with a tentative D call TRBD2 (6 bases). The CDR3 is 15 residues long. Germline V gene sequence: CDR1 SGHRS, CDR2 YFSETQ. V was shortened by 2 bases and J by 4 bases, with 12 bases between the two germline ends. The CDR3 loop is CASSFSSGGTGELFF. The CDR3 DNA reads as TGCGCCAGCAGCTTCAGTAGCGGAGGCACCGGGGAGCTGTTTTTT.

This clonotype was seen repeatedly, ten times or more. The chain is built from TRBV5-1 and TRBJ1-1, with D unclear. V was pared by 3 bases and J by 8 bases, with 11 bases between. The germline CDR1 and CDR2 sequences are SGHRS and YFSETQ. This CDR3 comprises 12 residues. Here the CDR3 reads CASSSGGLEAFF. The CDR3 coding sequence is TGCGCCAGCAGCTCTGGTGGACTAGAAGCTTTCTTT.

This clonotype was detected only once. The rearrangement links TRBV6-5 to TRBJ2-1, with D maybe TRBD1 (5 bases). Germline values: CDR1 MNHEY, CDR2 SVGAGI. CDR3 size: 18 residues. V was pared by 0 bases and J by 5 bases, with 20 bases between. This CDR3 reads CASSYSRGQDTRNNEQFF. Here the CDR3 DNA reads TGTGCCAGCAGTTACTCGAGAGGACAAGATACCCGTAACAATGAGCAGTTCTTC.

The chain carries TRBV9 and TRBJ1-1; D is uncertain. Trimming removed 0 bases at V and 5 bases at J, with 14 bases between. Germline V gene sequence: CDR1 SGDLS, CDR2 YYNGEE. The CDR3 covers 15 residues. CDR3 loop: CASSVARVPGTEAFF. In nucleotides, the CDR3 is TGTGCCAGCAGCGTAGCTCGGGTCCCGGGGACTGAAGCTTTCTTT.

The chain links TRBV29-1 to TRBJ2-1; 8 positions agree with TRBD2. This CDR3 is 13 amino acids long. V was clipped by 6 bases and J by 0 bases; unmatched bases: 1. Germline lookup yields CDR1 SQVTM and CDR2 ANQGSEA. CDR3: CSVREDSYNEQFF. Here the CDR3 DNA reads TGCAGCGTGCGGGAGGACTCCTACAATGAGCAGTTCTTC.

The chain uses TRBV6-2 or TRBV6-3 and TRBJ2-7; the match to TRBD1 covers 8 bases. J gave up 5 bases and V 7 bases, and 10 bases lay outside the gene matches. The CDR3 sequence is 14 residues long. Germline V gene data show CDR1 as MNHEY and CDR2 as SVGEGT. CDR3 nucleotides: TGTGCCAGCACACGTCGGGACAGGTCTAACGAGCAGTACTTC. This encodes CASTRRDRSNEQYF.

This clonotype was seen a handful of times. The V gene is TRBV12-3 or TRBV12-4, the J gene TRBJ1-1, with D perhaps TRBD1 (5 bases). The CDR3 runs to 11 residues. V was shortened by 8 bases and J by 11 bases, with 15 bases between the two germline ends. CDR3 in DNA: TGTGCCAGCGGGGGTAACGGGTGGGCTTTCTTT. Protein product: CASGGNGWAFF.

This clonotype was recorded at least ten times. This rearrangement joins TRBV29-1 to TRBJ2-7; weak D call: TRBD1 (5 bases). Germline V gene data show CDR1 as SQVTM and CDR2 as ANQGSEA. V lost 4 bases to trimming and J lost 0 bases, with 7 bases between them. This CDR3 spans 12 amino acids. The CDR3 DNA follows: TGCAGCGTTGTAGACAGCTCCTACGAGCAGTACTTC. Residues: CSVVDSSYEQYF.

This clonotype has more than one count but fewer than ten. The genes are TRBV20-1 and TRBJ2-5, with D possibly TRBD2 on 6 matching bases. The CDR3 has 14 residues. Germline CDR1 and CDR2: DFQATT and SNEGSKA (reference sequence). Trimming cost V 4 bases and J 3 bases, with 15 bases left between them. CDR3 nucleotide sequence: TGCAGTGCTACTGCCACGGGGAGGAAAGAGACCCAGTACTTC. Protein: CSATATGRKETQYF.

The chain employs TRBV29-1 and TRBJ2-1, with D possibly called TRBD1 or TRBD2 (6 bases each). CDR3 length equals 15 residues. The ends were cut back, 7 bases at V and 2 bases at J, with 18 bases in the middle. CDR1 is SQVTM, CDR2 ANQGSEA, per germline. The DNA for the CDR3 is TGCAGCGCCCTGGGGGGCGGTTTTACCTACAATGAGCAGTTCTTC. Translated, it gives CSALGGGFTYNEQFF.

The table lists this clonotype with a few counts. The chain has TRBV27 and TRBJ2-5; perhaps TRBD2 as D (6 bases). Germline V CDR1 and CDR2: MNHEY, SMNVEV (reference sequence). The CDR3 has 16 residues. Trimming cost V 3 bases and J 3 bases, with 17 bases left between them. CDR3 sequence reads: CASSFLREPAKETQYF. The CDR3 DNA reads as TGTGCCAGCAGTTTCCTCCGGGAGCCTGCGAAAGAGACCCAGTACTTC.

This chain connects TRBV12-3 or TRBV12-4 to TRBJ1-1, with D perhaps TRBD1 (5 bases). Trimming cost V 7 bases and J 6 bases, with 12 bases left between them. CDR3 length equals 12 residues. CDR3 loop: CASNGGMAEAFF. DNA for the CDR3: TGTGCCAGCAACGGGGGTATGGCTGAAGCTTTCTTT.

This chain connects TRBV5-6 to TRBJ2-3, with D possibly being TRBD2 (6 bases). Looked up from germline, CDR1 is SGHDT and CDR2 is YYEEEE. This CDR3 spans 18 amino acids. Trimming left V 4 bases short and J 0 bases short, with 21 bases between. The CDR3 sequence: CASSPGNLLATSTDTQYF. The CDR3 DNA is TGTGCCAGCAGCCCCGGGAACCTCCTAGCGACAAGCACAGATACGCAGTATTTT.

This chain connects TRBV2 to TRBJ2-7; a weak D match, TRBD2 (6 bases). V shed 8 bases and J shed 4 bases, with 21 bases lying between them. The CDR3 length is 15 residues. From germline, CDR1 is SNHLY and CDR2 FYNNEI. This chain's CDR3 is CASLELGTGSYEQYF. The DNA of the CDR3 is TGTGCCAGCCTTGAGCTAGGGACTGGATCTTACGAGCAGTACTTC.

This chain links TRBV7-3 with TRBJ2-2; D may be TRBD1 or TRBD2 (5 bases each). This CDR3 is built from 16 residues. Trimming took 3 bases from V and 2 from J, leaving 13 bases between them. CDR1 and CDR2 (germline): SGHTA, FQGTGA. CDR3 sequence: CASSLLPGPNTGELFF. The CDR3 bases are TGTGCCAGCAGCTTGCTTCCGGGGCCTAACACCGGGGAGCTGTTTTTT.

The rearrangement links TRBV7-9 to TRBJ1-1; maybe TRBD1 (6 bases). V shed 1 base and J shed 3 bases, with 9 bases lying between them. This CDR3 region has 14 residues. CDR1 is SEHNR, CDR2 FQNEAQ, per germline (reference sequence). CDR3 DNA sequence: TGTGCCAGCAGCTTAGTTAGGGGGGACACTGAAGCTTTCTTT. The encoded protein is CASSLVRGDTEAFF.

This clonotype was picked up a small number of times. The chain joins TRBV11-3 to TRBJ2-1; a weak D match, TRBD2 (7 bases). Germline V gene sequence: CDR1 SGHNT, CDR2 YENEEA. V lost 5 bases, J lost 1 base, and 15 bases lay in between. The CDR3 is 16 residues long. The CDR3: CASSRRGGASYNEQFF. In nucleotides, the CDR3 is TGTGCCAGCAGCCGTAGGGGGGGGGCGTCCTACAATGAGCAGTTCTTC.